The present T cell receptor beta chain was sequenced within a study of cytomegalovirus exposure and HLA in healthy donors. Across the whole study: From donors who were HLA-typed, an early data release held 65 million to 85 million unique TCRs. Overall study findings and caveats: Among donors in an Asian-associated ancestry cluster, a later analysis reportedly found fewer N-insertions than the approximately 700-donor mean.

It was with 60 Vbeta and 13 Jbeta primers that the PCR ran. Some clones are missing from TCRdb's copy, which holds only in-frame ones; the method was immunoSEQ multiplex PCR. The sample lists some 190,000 clones, roughly 80% seen once, with roughly 2.3% in the top ten. This clone was counted once. Its specificity is unknown. The CDR3 runs to 15 residues. CDR1 is ENHRY and CDR2 is SYGVKD in the germline V gene. The V gene end was trimmed by 4 bases and the J gene end by 0 bases; junction bases not matched to a gene: 4. Participants comprised healthy donors of bone marrow. The rearrangement joins TRBV10-3 to TRBJ2-3, with 7 bases fitting TRBD2. Material for sequencing was PBMCs. This clonotype was sampled from a male donor in good health and CMV-seronegative. CDR3 DNA: TGTGCCATCAGTGGGACTAGGGTGAGCACAGATACGCAGTATTTT. It translates to CAISGTRVSTDTQYF.